This TCR beta chain appears in the sequencing data of a study of blood T cell repertoires in COVID-19. Study information: PBMCs, B-cell-depleted T cells, or T cells were the source of the cDNA or gDNA that made up the material.

Data came from immunoSEQ multiplex PCR; TCRdb stores just in-frame clones and leaves some out. The sample comprises about 250,000 clones, about 86% of which are singletons, and around 1.4% rests with the top ten. The CDR3 is 16 amino acids. Trimming removed 1 base at V and 4 bases at J, with 16 bases between. Germline V gives CDR1 LGHDT, CDR2 YNNKEL (reference sequence). The receptor was isolated from a man older than 75 with acute or convalescent COVID-19. The chain uses TRBV3-1 (or the pseudogene TRBV3-2) and TRBJ1-1; a weak D match, TRBD1 (6 bases). Sequencing input: peripheral blood. CDR3 loop: CASSQVGGAWATEAFF. CDR3 DNA: TGTGCCAGCAGCCAAGTAGGGGGGGCTTGGGCCACTGAAGCTTTCTTT.